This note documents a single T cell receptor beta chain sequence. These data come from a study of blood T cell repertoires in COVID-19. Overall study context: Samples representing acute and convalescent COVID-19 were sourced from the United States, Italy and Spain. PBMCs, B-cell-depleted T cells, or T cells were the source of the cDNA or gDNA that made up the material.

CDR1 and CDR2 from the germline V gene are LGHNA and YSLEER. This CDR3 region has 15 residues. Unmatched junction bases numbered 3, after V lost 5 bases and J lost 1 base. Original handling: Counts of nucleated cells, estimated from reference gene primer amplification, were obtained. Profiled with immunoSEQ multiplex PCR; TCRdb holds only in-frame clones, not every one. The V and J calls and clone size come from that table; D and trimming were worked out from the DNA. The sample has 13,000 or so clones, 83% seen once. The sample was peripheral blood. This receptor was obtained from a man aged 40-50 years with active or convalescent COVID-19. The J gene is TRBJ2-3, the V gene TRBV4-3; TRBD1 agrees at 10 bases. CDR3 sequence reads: CASSSGTGGTDTQYF. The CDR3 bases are TGCGCCAGCAGCTCGGGGACAGGGGGCACAGATACGCAGTATTTT.